The T cell receptor (beta chain) under discussion was sequenced for a study of cytomegalovirus exposure and HLA in healthy donors. Findings and caveats of the study: A missense DCLRE1C variant was associated with V- and J-gene trimming of TCR beta chains in a later analysis, and an independent cohort replicated the association. Some TCR beta chains (164 of them) were listed as cytomegalovirus-associated.

CDR3 length: 19 amino acids. V was clipped by 1 base and J by 3 bases, with 22 bases between them. Germline-derived CDR1 and CDR2 are LGHNA and YSLEER. PCR involved 60 Vbeta and 13 Jbeta primers. Original handling: An analysis performed later counted 81 million or so unique TCR beta chains (approximately 10 million of them shared). Profiled with immunoSEQ multiplex PCR; TCRdb holds only in-frame clones, not every one. That table furnishes V, J and clone size, whereas the DNA furnished D and trimming. The sample shows approximately 190,000 clones, roughly 85% of them seen only once. About this clone itself: Its antigen is unknown.

The sequenced sample consisted of PBMCs. The chain combines TRBV4-3 with TRBJ2-1; D is perhaps TRBD2 (6 bases). This receptor was identified in a woman in her late teens or twenties in good health and CMV-seronegative. CDR3 sequence: CASSQGPLTPAAGYNEQFF. CDR3 bases: TGCGCCAGCAGCCAAGGACCCCTCACCCCAGCAGCGGGCTACAATGAGCAGTTCTTC.